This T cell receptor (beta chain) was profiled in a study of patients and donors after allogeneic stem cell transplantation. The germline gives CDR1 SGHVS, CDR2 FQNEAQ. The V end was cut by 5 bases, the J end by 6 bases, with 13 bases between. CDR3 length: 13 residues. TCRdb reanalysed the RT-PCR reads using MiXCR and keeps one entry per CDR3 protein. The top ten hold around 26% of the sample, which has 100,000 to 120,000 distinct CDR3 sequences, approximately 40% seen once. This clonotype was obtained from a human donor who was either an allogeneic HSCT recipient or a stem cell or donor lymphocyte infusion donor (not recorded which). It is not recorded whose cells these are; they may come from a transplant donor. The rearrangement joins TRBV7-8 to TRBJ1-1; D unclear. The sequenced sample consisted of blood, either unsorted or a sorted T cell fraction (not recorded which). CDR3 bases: TGTGCCAGCAGCCAAGTAGGGTTCTCTGAAGCTTTCTTT. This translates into CASSQVGFSEAFF.